This T cell receptor beta chain was captured in a study of beta chain features in type 1 diabetes. Study-wide points: Healthy donors had naive, central memory and Treg TCRB repertoires that appeared less similar than those seen among patients.

About this clone itself: What it binds is unknown.

V lost 7 bases and J lost 4; bases outside the gene matches: 8. CDR1 is MNHEY and CDR2 is SMNVEV in the germline V gene (reference sequence). The CDR3 spans 14 residues. All of the isolated RNA was reverse transcribed, so expressed TCRB transcripts were sequenced. Naive, central memory and regulatory T cell samples yielded some 3.9 million reads on average. This table comes from immunoSEQ multiplex PCR, and its TCRdb copy is limited to in-frame clones, with some not included. The table lists around 150,000 clones, around 8% of them singletons. This chain links TRBV27 with TRBJ2-5; 8 bases line up with TRBD1. The source of this sequence is a man between 18 and 35 years old in good health. The sequencing input was central memory CD4+ T cells from blood. CDR3 bases: TGTGCCAGCACCTCCCGGACAGGGTCAGAGACCCAGTACTTC. It specifies CASTSRTGSETQYF.